The sequence of this TCR beta chain was determined in a study of blood T cell repertoires in COVID-19 (dated by TCRdb to 2019 to 2021). Context from the whole study: Samples from collaborators originated in the United States, Italy and Spain and spanned both the acute and convalescent phases of COVID-19. The prospective study material was composed of cDNA or gDNA derived from T cells, B-cell-depleted T cells, or PBMCs. Deeply sampled blood TCRbeta repertoires from subjects exposed to, actively infected with, or recovered from COVID-19 were included in the dataset. The repertoires were made available in a free public database intended to serve as a resource for research on the immune response to SARS-CoV-2. Samples were obtained from the ongoing ImmuneRACE study (first 160 participants) and from about 1,300 subjects provided by 6 global collaborators. Sample metadata almost always included a de-identified subject ID, COVID-19 status, age in years and sex. Where available, HLA class I and class II types were obtained from metadata supplied by the sample provider rather than from assay-based typing.

What the research found in general, with its limitations: The quantity of clinical and demographic metadata differed by source and by participant and was supplied without curation.

TCRbeta CDR3 regions were amplified from genomic DNA using the immunoSEQ Assay, a bias-controlled multiplex PCR. The paper's processing steps were these. Nucleated cell counts per sample were estimated from amplification of reference gene primers within the assay. To quantify the absolute abundance of each unique TCRbeta CDR3 rearrangement, sequence reads were collapsed and filtered. For each sample, productive Simpson clonality was calculated by taking the square root of Simpson's diversity index across productive rearrangements. TCRdb stores this immuneACCESS table with in-frame sequences only. Part of the clones is absent; in the studies checked, under half of the shortfall reflects unresolved V genes, and no reason is known for the rest. From that table come the V and J calls and clone size; the DNA was used to work out D and trimming. This sample gives 170,000 or so clones in total; more than 85% of them show up just once. The ten largest make up approximately 0.6% of the sample.

In Seattle, one collaborating source enrolled patients while the infection was active and tracked those patients longitudinally over the course of disease. Each collaborating institution followed its own protocols to collect whole blood in K2EDTA tubes. Collaborator samples were shipped for TCRbeta analysis as frozen whole blood, isolated PBMCs, or DNA extracted from either sample type. Including the terminal cysteine and phenylalanine, the CDR3 comprises 15 residues. CDR3 DNA only is kept here, 45 bases in frame from base 1. Trimming takes 1 base off V and 6 bases off J; junction bases not matched to a gene: 7. CDR1 and CDR2 are read off the germline V gene as MNHEY and SVGAGI. Note on this clone: The antigen it recognizes is unknown. Per-base qualities were not stored, and no clone one base away is much larger.

Rearrangement joined TRBV6-5 to TRBJ2-7, with 9 bases matching TRBD2. The sequencing sample was made of peripheral blood. This TCR came from a man aged 60 to 75 with COVID-19, enrolled during active disease. The nucleotides read TGTGCCAGCAGTTACTTGGGACTAGCTAGAGGCGAGCAGTACTTC. It encodes CASSYLGLARGEQYF.